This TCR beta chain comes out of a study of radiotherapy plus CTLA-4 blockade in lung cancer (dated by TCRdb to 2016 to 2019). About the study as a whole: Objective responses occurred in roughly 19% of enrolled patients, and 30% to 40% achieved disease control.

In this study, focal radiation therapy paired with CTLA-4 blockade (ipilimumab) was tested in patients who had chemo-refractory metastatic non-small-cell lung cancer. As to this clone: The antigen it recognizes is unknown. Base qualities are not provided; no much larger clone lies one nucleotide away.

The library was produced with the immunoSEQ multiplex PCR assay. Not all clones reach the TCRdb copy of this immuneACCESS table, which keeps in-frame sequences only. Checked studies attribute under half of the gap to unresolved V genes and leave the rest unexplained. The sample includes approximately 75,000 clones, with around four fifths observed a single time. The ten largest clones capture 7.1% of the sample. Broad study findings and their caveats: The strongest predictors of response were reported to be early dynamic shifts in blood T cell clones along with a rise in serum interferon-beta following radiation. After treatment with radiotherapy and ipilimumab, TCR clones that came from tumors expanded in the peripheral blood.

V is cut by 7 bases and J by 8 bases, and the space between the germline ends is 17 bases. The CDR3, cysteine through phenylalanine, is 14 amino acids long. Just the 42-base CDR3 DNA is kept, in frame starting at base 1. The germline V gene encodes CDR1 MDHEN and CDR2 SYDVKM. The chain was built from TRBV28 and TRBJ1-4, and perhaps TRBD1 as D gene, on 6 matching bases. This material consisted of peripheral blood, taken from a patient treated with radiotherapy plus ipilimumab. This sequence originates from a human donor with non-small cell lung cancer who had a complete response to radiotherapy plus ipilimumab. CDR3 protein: CASNGGRGWEKLFF. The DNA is TGTGCCAGCAATGGGGGCAGGGGTTGGGAAAAACTGTTTTTT.